This is a list of T cell receptor beta chains from one sample in a study of beta chain features in type 1 diabetes. Assay: immunoSEQ multiplex PCR; the TCRdb copy retains only in-frame clones and omits some. The repertoire holds hundreds of thousands of clones, with roughly 12% as singletons. The source material was naive CD4+ T cells from blood. Source of these receptors: a man aged 18 to 35 with type 1 diabetes. Each CDR3 is given with its conserved first and last residue. D genes are given only for firm matches. The size field is filled for only some rows; it gives once, few, many or a size class.

j_call d_call clone_size v_call cdr3_aa cdr3_nt
TRBJ1-3 NA few TRBV29-1 CSGITGLSGNTIYF TGCAGCGGTATAACAGGGCTCTCTGGAAACACCATATATTTT
TRBJ2-7 NA few TRBV6-5 CASSYDGSLEQYF TGTGCCAGCAGTTACGATGGGAGTTTGGAGCAGTACTTC
TRBJ2-1 NA NA TRBV6-5 CASSGGPYNEQFF TGTGCCAGCAGTGGAGGCCCCTACAATGAGCAGTTCTTC
TRBJ1-4 NA NA TRBV30 CAWDVGGRKLFF TGTGCCTGGGACGTTGGCGGACGAAAACTGTTTTTT
TRBJ1-4 NA few TRBV6-6 CASSGDTPKEKLFF TGTGCCAGCAGTGGGGACACCCCGAAGGAAAAACTGTTTTTT
TRBJ2-3 TRBD1 few TRBV28 CASSLTGTGGDTQYF TGTGCCAGCAGTTTAACAGGGACAGGGGGGGATACGCAGTATTTT
TRBJ2-5 NA NA TRBV28 CASRGVQETQYF TGTGCCAGCAGGGGGGTTCAAGAGACCCAGTACTTC
TRBJ2-7 TRBD1 NA TRBV6-5 CASRRTGAYEQYF TGTGCCAGCAGGCGGACAGGGGCCTACGAGCAGTACTTC
TRBJ2-5 NA NA TRBV5-4 CASSSFEETQYF TGTGCCAGCAGCTCGTTCGAAGAGACCCAGTACTTC
TRBJ2-3 NA few TRBV7-9 CASRPASPHTDTQYF TGTGCCAGCAGACCCGCTAGCCCTCACACAGATACGCAGTATTTT
TRBJ1-2 TRBD1 few TRBV29-1 CSVPKGQGAGGYTF TGCAGCGTCCCCAAGGGACAGGGGGCAGGGGGCTACACCTTC
TRBJ2-7 TRBD1 NA TRBV19 CASSMTGDPYEQYF TGTGCCAGTAGTATGACAGGGGACCCCTACGAGCAGTACTTC
TRBJ2-7 NA few TRBV4-1 CASSQGMDWGHEQYF TGCGCCAGCAGCCAAGGAATGGACTGGGGACACGAGCAGTACTTC
TRBJ1-4 NA few TRBV25-1 CASRFGLAEKLFF TGTGCCAGCAGATTCGGGTTGGCAGAAAAACTGTTTTTT
TRBJ1-4 NA NA TRBV25-1 CASSKRAFLNEKLFF TGTGCCAGCAGTAAAAGGGCTTTTCTTAATGAAAAACTGTTTTTT
TRBJ2-5 NA NA TRBV15 CATSRETRNQETQYF TGTGCCACCAGCAGAGAAACACGAAACCAAGAGACCCAGTACTTC
TRBJ1-5 NA NA TRBV7-2 CASSHSGINQPQHF TGTGCCAGCAGCCATAGCGGCATCAATCAGCCCCAGCATTTT
TRBJ1-4 TRBD1 NA TRBV9 CASSSHRGRGEKLFF TGTGCCAGCAGCTCTCACAGGGGGCGAGGTGAAAAACTGTTTTTT
TRBJ1-1 TRBD1 few TRBV30 CAWRGQGNTEAFF TGTGCCTGGAGGGGACAGGGGAACACTGAAGCTTTCTTT
TRBJ2-3 NA NA TRBV21-1 CASSKALAGARDTQYF TGTGCCAGCAGCAAAGCACTAGCGGGGGCGAGGGATACGCAGTATTTT
TRBJ1-5 NA NA TRBV30 CAFGGQGQPQHF TGCGCCTTTGGAGGGCAGGGTCAGCCCCAGCATTTT
TRBJ1-6 NA NA TRBV4-1 CASSLLDRADSPLHF TGCGCCAGCAGCCTCCTGGACAGAGCCGATTCACCCCTCCACTTT
TRBJ1-2 NA NA TRBV9 CASSVMGAGYTF TGTGCCAGCAGCGTTATGGGGGCGGGCTACACCTTC
TRBJ1-2 NA NA TRBV6-1 CASSEGQPNYGYTF TGTGCCAGCAGTGAAGGACAGCCAAACTATGGCTACACCTTC
TRBJ2-7 NA NA TRBV29-1 CSALRPGSYEQYF TGCAGCGCCCTTCGACCGGGCTCCTACGAGCAGTACTTC
TRBJ2-2 TRBD2 NA TRBV30 CAWSGAGGFTGELFF TGTGCCTGGAGTGGAGCGGGGGGTTTTACCGGGGAGCTGTTTTTT
TRBJ1-2 NA few TRBV19 CASSKTGDYGYTF TGTGCCAGTAGTAAGACAGGAGACTATGGCTACACCTTC
TRBJ1-6 TRBD1 few TRBV29-1 CSGKGAYDSPLHF TGCAGCGGGAAGGGGGCTTATGATTCACCCCTCCACTTT
TRBJ2-1 TRBD1 few TRBV2 CASKQGAGEQFF TGTGCCAGCAAACAGGGGGCAGGTGAGCAGTTCTTC
TRBJ2-7 NA few TRBV30 CAWSNRGEQYF TGTGCCTGGAGTAATCGAGGGGAGCAGTACTTC
TRBJ1-1 NA NA TRBV11-2 CASSPSSGARDTEAFF TGTGCCAGCAGCCCCTCATCGGGGGCGAGGGACACTGAAGCTTTCTTT
TRBJ2-4 TRBD1 few TRBV30 CAWSGGRGRADIQYF TGTGCCTGGAGTGGGGGCAGGGGGCGCGCGGACATTCAGTACTTC
TRBJ1-2 NA NA TRBV30 CAWQTRISGYGYTF TGTGCCTGGCAAACACGCATAAGCGGCTATGGCTACACCTTC
TRBJ1-2 NA NA TRBV11-2 CASSLGRGTYGYTF TGTGCCAGCAGCTTAGGTCGGGGTACCTATGGCTACACCTTC
TRBJ1-6 NA NA TRBV4-1 CASSQAGRRDSPLHF TGCGCCAGCAGCCAAGCGGGCAGAAGGGATTCACCCCTCCACTTT
TRBJ1-4 NA few TRBV30 CAWRSGIATNEKLFF TGTGCCTGGAGATCTGGGATTGCAACTAATGAAAAACTGTTTTTT
TRBJ2-7 NA NA TRBV30 CAWADHYEQYF TGTGCCTGGGCCGACCACTACGAGCAGTACTTC
TRBJ2-3 TRBD1 few TRBV18 CASSPSEGAYSTDTQYF TGTGCCAGCTCACCGAGTGAGGGGGCTTATAGCACAGATACGCAGTATTTT
TRBJ1-2 NA NA TRBV7-9 CASSPGTQDGYTF TGTGCCAGCAGCCCCGGGACCCAGGATGGCTACACCTTC
TRBJ2-1 NA few TRBV28 CASSLLSPLVTEQFF TGTGCCAGCAGTTTATTATCCCCACTAGTCACGGAGCAGTTCTTC
TRBJ2-7 NA NA TRBV2 CASSEARAAYEQYF TGTGCCAGCAGTGAAGCTAGGGCAGCCTACGAGCAGTACTTC
TRBJ2-5 NA NA TRBV5-1 CASSLASSAGPSGETQYF TGCGCCAGCAGCTTGGCCTCTTCGGCGGGACCCTCCGGGGAGACCCAGTACTTC
TRBJ2-3 NA NA TRBV5-1 CASSLTTDGFSTDTQYF TGCGCCAGCAGCTTGACCACGGACGGATTCAGCACAGATACGCAGTATTTT
TRBJ1-3 NA NA TRBV29-1 CSVVGSGNTIYF TGCAGCGTTGTCGGGTCTGGAAACACCATATATTTT
TRBJ1-4 NA NA TRBV19 CASSIDEKLFF TGTGCCAGTAGTATAGATGAAAAACTGTTTTTT
TRBJ1-6 NA NA TRBV7-2 CASRAAGIDSPLHF TGTGCCAGCCGGGCGGCGGGGATCGATTCACCCCTCCACTTT
TRBJ1-5 NA few TRBV28 CASRKQGFNQPQHF TGTGCCAGCAGGAAACAGGGCTTCAATCAGCCCCAGCATTTT
TRBJ2-3 NA NA TRBV28 CASGHNTGPTDTQYF TGTGCCAGCGGGCATAATACAGGGCCCACAGATACGCAGTATTTT
TRBJ1-2 NA NA TRBV5-6 CASSYSGVYYGYTF TGTGCCAGCAGCTATTCCGGAGTCTACTATGGCTACACCTTC
TRBJ2-5 NA few TRBV4-2 CASSQEVWRQETQYF TGTGCCAGCAGCCAAGAAGTGTGGCGTCAAGAGACCCAGTACTTC
TRBJ2-5 TRBD2 NA TRBV7-8 CASSSAGVAGGETQYF TGTGCCAGCAGCTCTGCTGGGGTAGCGGGGGGAGAGACCCAGTACTTC
TRBJ2-1 NA NA TRBV7-6 CASSLTSRQATYNEQFF TGTGCCAGCAGCTTAACTTCGAGACAGGCAACATACAATGAGCAGTTCTTC
TRBJ1-2 NA few TRBV29-1 CSVGQTLQYGYTF TGCAGCGTTGGACAGACTTTACAGTATGGCTACACCTTC